These T cell receptor beta chains were read from a single sample in a study of blood T cells in healthy people across ages. TCRdb re-called the 5' RACE reads through MiXCR, storing one row per CDR3 protein. The sample carries around 1,000,000 distinct CDR3 sequences, 25% recorded once. The same specimen was also included in a second study, on T cells of mothers and their children.

Input material: blood. These receptors all come from a girl aged 2 to 10 in good health. Each CDR3 is given with its conserved first and last residue. A D gene is named only where the DNA matches it firmly. Clone sizes are given selectively: once, few, many, or a class where the clone is expanded.

J gene: TRBJ1-1
CDR3 length: 13
V gene: TRBV7-3
D gene: NA
clone size: NA
CDR3 protein: CASSLFREKEAFF
CDR3 DNA: TGTGCCAGCAGCTTATTCAGGGAAAAGGAAGCTTTCTTT

J gene: TRBJ2-5
CDR3 length: 17
V gene: TRBV7-8
D gene: TRBD1
clone size: NA
CDR3 protein: CASSLDFGQVDGETQYF
CDR3 DNA: TGTGCCAGCAGCTTAGACTTCGGACAGGTCGACGGGGAGACCCAGTACTTC

J gene: TRBJ2-1
CDR3 length: 15
V gene: TRBV10-1
D gene: TRBD2
clone size: NA
CDR3 protein: CASGPAGGPVSEQFF
CDR3 DNA: TGCGCCAGCGGTCCAGCGGGAGGGCCGGTGAGTGAGCAGTTCTTC

J gene: TRBJ2-7
CDR3 length: 11
V gene: TRBV29-1
D gene: NA
clone size: many
CDR3 protein: CSVEEGYEQYF
CDR3 DNA: TGCAGCGTTGAGGAGGGTTACGAGCAGTACTTC

J gene: TRBJ2-2
CDR3 length: 16
V gene: TRBV12-3/TRBV12-4
D gene: TRBD1
clone size: NA
CDR3 protein: CASSSGTGKGTGELFF
CDR3 DNA: TGTGCCAGCAGTTCCGGGACAGGGAAGGGAACCGGGGAGCTGTTTTTT

J gene: TRBJ2-7
CDR3 length: 13
V gene: TRBV6-5
D gene: NA
clone size: NA
CDR3 protein: CASGPRQVYEQYF
CDR3 DNA: TGTGCCAGCGGCCCGAGACAAGTCTACGAGCAGTACTTC

J gene: TRBJ2-2
CDR3 length: 16
V gene: TRBV20-1
D gene: NA
clone size: NA
CDR3 protein: CSARERGGANTGELFF
CDR3 DNA: TGCAGTGCTAGGGAGAGGGGAGGCGCGAACACCGGGGAGCTGTTTTTT

J gene: TRBJ2-4
CDR3 length: 13
V gene: TRBV29-1
D gene: NA
clone size: NA
CDR3 protein: CSVVLRTKSIQYF
CDR3 DNA: TGCAGCGTTGTTCTACGAACCAAAAGCATTCAGTACTTC

J gene: TRBJ2-5
CDR3 length: 16
V gene: TRBV28
D gene: NA
clone size: few
CDR3 protein: CASSLLSGIFQETQYF
CDR3 DNA: TGTGCCAGCAGTTTATTAAGCGGCATCTTCCAAGAGACCCAGTACTTC

J gene: TRBJ1-2
CDR3 length: 14
V gene: TRBV29-1
D gene: NA
clone size: NA
CDR3 protein: CSVGRGDTSYGYTF
CDR3 DNA: TGCAGCGTTGGAAGGGGTGACACTAGCTATGGCTACACCTTC

J gene: TRBJ2-1
CDR3 length: 13
V gene: TRBV5-1
D gene: NA
clone size: NA
CDR3 protein: CASSLRGPPEQFF
CDR3 DNA: TGCGCCAGCAGCTTACGGGGGCCACCGGAGCAGTTCTTC

J gene: TRBJ2-7
CDR3 length: 13
V gene: TRBV7-3
D gene: NA
clone size: once
CDR3 protein: CASSLSDNGEQYF
CDR3 DNA: TGTGCCAGCAGCTTAAGCGACAACGGGGAGCAGTACTTC

J gene: TRBJ2-5
CDR3 length: 13
V gene: TRBV12-3/TRBV12-4
D gene: TRBD1
clone size: many
CDR3 protein: CATRQGNQETQYF
CDR3 DNA: TGTGCCACTCGACAGGGGAATCAAGAGACCCAGTACTTC

J gene: TRBJ2-5
CDR3 length: 13
V gene: TRBV20-1
D gene: NA
clone size: NA
CDR3 protein: CSAADPMGETQYF
CDR3 DNA: TGCAGTGCTGCGGACCCTATGGGGGAGACCCAGTACTTC

J gene: TRBJ2-5
CDR3 length: 15
V gene: TRBV25-1
D gene: NA
clone size: NA
CDR3 protein: CASSDHRDVEETQYF
CDR3 DNA: TGTGCCAGCAGTGACCACCGGGACGTGGAGGAGACCCAGTACTTC

J gene: TRBJ2-1
CDR3 length: 13
V gene: TRBV29-1
D gene: NA
clone size: NA
CDR3 protein: CSVEVGGYNEQFF
CDR3 DNA: TGCAGCGTTGAAGTCGGGGGCTACAATGAGCAGTTCTTC

J gene: TRBJ2-3
CDR3 length: 12
V gene: TRBV12-3/TRBV12-4
D gene: NA
clone size: few
CDR3 protein: CASTTMSDTQYF
CDR3 DNA: TGTGCCAGCACCACCATGTCGGATACGCAGTATTTT

J gene: TRBJ2-7
CDR3 length: 15
V gene: TRBV4-3
D gene: NA
clone size: few
CDR3 protein: CASSQVLSAHYEQYF
CDR3 DNA: TGCGCCAGCAGCCAAGTCCTGTCGGCACACTACGAGCAGTACTTC

J gene: TRBJ2-7
CDR3 length: 14
V gene: TRBV4-2
D gene: NA
clone size: NA
CDR3 protein: CASSQGLGRVEQYF
CDR3 DNA: TGTGCCAGCAGCCAAGGACTGGGGAGAGTCGAGCAGTACTTC

J gene: TRBJ1-5
CDR3 length: 14
V gene: TRBV9
D gene: NA
clone size: NA
CDR3 protein: CASSVGAGNQPQHF
CDR3 DNA: TGTGCCAGCAGCGTAGGAGCGGGGAATCAGCCCCAGCATTTT

J gene: TRBJ1-2
CDR3 length: 13
V gene: TRBV7-2
D gene: NA
clone size: NA
CDR3 protein: CASSPGPPGGYTF
CDR3 DNA: TGTGCCAGCAGCCCAGGGCCACCGGGTGGCTACACCTTC

J gene: TRBJ2-3
CDR3 length: 19
V gene: TRBV29-1
D gene: NA
clone size: NA
CDR3 protein: CSVEIRRKKALRVPDTQYF
CDR3 DNA: TGCAGCGTTGAAATTCGGAGGAAAAAGGCCCTCAGGGTCCCAGATACGCAGTATTTT

J gene: TRBJ2-5
CDR3 length: 11
V gene: TRBV29-1
D gene: TRBD1
clone size: NA
CDR3 protein: CSAGQRETQYF
CDR3 DNA: TGCAGCGCGGGACAGAGAGAGACCCAGTACTTC

J gene: TRBJ2-1
CDR3 length: 13
V gene: TRBV7-2
D gene: NA
clone size: NA
CDR3 protein: CASSPPGGLSPFF
CDR3 DNA: TGTGCCAGCAGCCCCCCCGGGGGACTCAGCCCGTTTTTC

J gene: TRBJ2-5
CDR3 length: 16
V gene: TRBV9
D gene: TRBD1
clone size: NA
CDR3 protein: CASSVMGTGTQETQYF
CDR3 DNA: TGTGCCAGCAGCGTAATGGGGACAGGGACCCAAGAGACCCAGTACTTC

J gene: TRBJ2-1
CDR3 length: 14
V gene: TRBV6-5
D gene: TRBD1
clone size: NA
CDR3 protein: CASSTGTGWNEQFF
CDR3 DNA: TGTGCCAGCAGTACCGGGACAGGGTGGAATGAGCAGTTCTTC

J gene: TRBJ2-3
CDR3 length: 14
V gene: TRBV7-9
D gene: NA
clone size: NA
CDR3 protein: CASSLAPVTDTQYF
CDR3 DNA: TGTGCCAGCAGCTTAGCCCCAGTCACAGATACGCAGTATTTT

J gene: TRBJ2-5
CDR3 length: 17
V gene: TRBV5-6
D gene: TRBD1
clone size: NA
CDR3 protein: CASSRRLTRGLKETQYF
CDR3 DNA: TGTGCCAGCAGCCGCCGATTGACCAGGGGGCTGAAAGAGACCCAGTACTTC

J gene: TRBJ2-3
CDR3 length: 13
V gene: TRBV27
D gene: NA
clone size: NA
CDR3 protein: CASSLWNGDTQYF
CDR3 DNA: TGTGCCAGCAGTTTATGGAATGGAGATACGCAGTATTTT

J gene: TRBJ2-3
CDR3 length: 14
V gene: TRBV27
D gene: TRBD2
clone size: NA
CDR3 protein: CASSSGLERDMQYF
CDR3 DNA: TGTGCCAGCAGTTCCGGACTAGAGCGAGATATGCAGTATTTT

J gene: TRBJ2-5
CDR3 length: 15
V gene: TRBV4-1
D gene: TRBD2
clone size: NA
CDR3 protein: CASSQEGLAEETQYF
CDR3 DNA: TGCGCCAGCAGCCAGGAGGGACTAGCGGAAGAGACCCAGTACTTC

J gene: TRBJ1-2
CDR3 length: 14
V gene: TRBV12-3/TRBV12-4
D gene: TRBD1
clone size: NA
CDR3 protein: CASSNRGRNYGYTF
CDR3 DNA: TGTGCCAGCAGTAACAGGGGAAGGAACTATGGCTACACCTTC

J gene: TRBJ1-1
CDR3 length: 12
V gene: TRBV20-1
D gene: NA
clone size: NA
CDR3 protein: CSAREYGTEAFF
CDR3 DNA: TGCAGTGCTAGAGAGTACGGTACTGAAGCTTTCTTT

J gene: TRBJ2-5
CDR3 length: 16
V gene: TRBV20-1
D gene: TRBD2
clone size: NA
CDR3 protein: CSARPHGLAGEEAQYF
CDR3 DNA: TGCAGTGCTAGGCCCCACGGACTAGCGGGAGAAGAGGCCCAGTACTTC

J gene: TRBJ2-2
CDR3 length: 13
V gene: TRBV4-1
D gene: NA
clone size: few
CDR3 protein: CASSPTISGELFF
CDR3 DNA: TGCGCCAGCAGCCCGACCATCTCCGGGGAGCTGTTTTTT

J gene: TRBJ2-2
CDR3 length: 14
V gene: TRBV27
D gene: NA
clone size: few
CDR3 protein: CASSSGDATGELFF
CDR3 DNA: TGTGCCAGCAGTTCTGGGGATGCGACCGGGGAGCTGTTTTTT

J gene: TRBJ2-1
CDR3 length: 16
V gene: TRBV7-2
D gene: TRBD2
clone size: few
CDR3 protein: CASSPLLAGGPNEQFF
CDR3 DNA: TGTGCCAGCAGCCCCCTACTAGCGGGGGGCCCCAATGAGCAGTTCTTC

J gene: TRBJ2-3
CDR3 length: 15
V gene: TRBV7-8
D gene: NA
clone size: NA
CDR3 protein: CASSVYGSRTDTQYF
CDR3 DNA: TGTGCCAGCAGCGTCTACGGTAGTCGCACGGATACGCAGTATTTT

J gene: TRBJ2-7
CDR3 length: 13
V gene: TRBV11-2
D gene: TRBD1
clone size: few
CDR3 protein: CASTPGQGNEQYF
CDR3 DNA: TGTGCCAGCACCCCGGGACAGGGGAACGAGCAGTACTTC

J gene: TRBJ1-1
CDR3 length: 12
V gene: TRBV25-1
D gene: NA
clone size: few
CDR3 protein: CASSSPLGEAFF
CDR3 DNA: TGTGCCAGCAGTTCCCCTTTGGGGGAAGCTTTCTTT

J gene: TRBJ1-2
CDR3 length: 16
V gene: TRBV10-3
D gene: NA
clone size: NA
CDR3 protein: CAISDPTKGLNYGYTF
CDR3 DNA: TGTGCCATCAGTGACCCGACCAAAGGACTGAACTATGGCTACACCTTC

J gene: TRBJ2-7
CDR3 length: 17
V gene: TRBV6-2/TRBV6-3
D gene: TRBD2
clone size: NA
CDR3 protein: CASSFLVEPPRGGEQYF
CDR3 DNA: TGTGCCAGCAGTTTCTTAGTAGAGCCTCCCCGCGGGGGCGAGCAGTACTTC

J gene: TRBJ2-2
CDR3 length: 16
V gene: TRBV7-8
D gene: TRBD2
clone size: NA
CDR3 protein: CASSLVVGRDTGELFF
CDR3 DNA: TGTGCCAGCAGCTTAGTCGTCGGGAGGGACACCGGGGAGCTGTTTTTT

J gene: TRBJ1-3
CDR3 length: 18
V gene: TRBV4-3
D gene: NA
clone size: NA
CDR3 protein: CASSQGSGKQNIGYTIYF
CDR3 DNA: TGCGCCAGCAGCCAAGGCTCTGGCAAACAGAATATCGGATACACCATATATTTT

J gene: TRBJ2-5
CDR3 length: 14
V gene: TRBV7-9
D gene: TRBD1
clone size: few
CDR3 protein: CASSRDRGEETQYF
CDR3 DNA: TGTGCCAGCAGCCGGGACAGAGGAGAAGAGACCCAGTACTTC

J gene: TRBJ1-1
CDR3 length: 15
V gene: TRBV7-2
D gene: NA
clone size: NA
CDR3 protein: CASRLGPRANTEAFF
CDR3 DNA: TGTGCCAGCAGGTTGGGGCCGAGGGCGAACACTGAAGCTTTCTTT

J gene: TRBJ2-4
CDR3 length: 16
V gene: TRBV21-1
D gene: NA
clone size: NA
CDR3 protein: CASSKVVTYEKNIQYF
CDR3 DNA: TGTGCCAGCAGCAAAGTGGTGACTTATGAAAAAAACATTCAGTACTTC

J gene: TRBJ2-7
CDR3 length: 14
V gene: TRBV12-3/TRBV12-4
D gene: NA
clone size: NA
CDR3 protein: CASSLFDRSAAQYF
CDR3 DNA: TGTGCCAGCAGTTTATTCGACCGTTCAGCGGCGCAGTACTTC

J gene: TRBJ1-1
CDR3 length: 13
V gene: TRBV6-2/TRBV6-3
D gene: NA
clone size: few
CDR3 protein: CASSITGVTEAFF
CDR3 DNA: TGTGCCAGCAGCATTACTGGGGTCACTGAAGCTTTCTTT

J gene: TRBJ1-2
CDR3 length: 14
V gene: TRBV6-1
D gene: NA
clone size: few
CDR3 protein: CASSGRQTIYGYTF
CDR3 DNA: TGTGCCAGCAGTGGGAGGCAGACTATCTATGGCTACACCTTC

J gene: TRBJ1-1
CDR3 length: 14
V gene: TRBV7-2
D gene: NA
clone size: few
CDR3 protein: CASSSPSHGGEAFF
CDR3 DNA: TGTGCCAGCAGTTCGCCGTCCCATGGGGGTGAAGCTTTCTTT

J gene: TRBJ1-1
CDR3 length: 16
V gene: TRBV2
D gene: NA
clone size: NA
CDR3 protein: CASRARPTRGNTEAFF
CDR3 DNA: TGTGCCAGCAGGGCGAGACCGACCAGGGGGAACACTGAAGCTTTCTTT

J gene: TRBJ1-1
CDR3 length: 14
V gene: TRBV3-1
D gene: NA
clone size: NA
CDR3 protein: CASSQDQKNTEAFF
CDR3 DNA: TGTGCCAGCAGCCAAGACCAGAAGAACACTGAAGCTTTCTTT

J gene: TRBJ2-1
CDR3 length: 17
V gene: TRBV7-2
D gene: TRBD1
clone size: NA
CDR3 protein: CASSPLGTGISYNEQFF
CDR3 DNA: TGTGCCAGCAGCCCGTTAGGGACAGGGATCTCCTACAATGAGCAGTTCTTC

J gene: TRBJ2-5
CDR3 length: 15
V gene: TRBV5-1
D gene: NA
clone size: few
CDR3 protein: CASSPGPSLDETQYF
CDR3 DNA: TGCGCCAGCAGCCCCGGACCCTCCTTGGACGAGACCCAGTACTTC

J gene: TRBJ1-2
CDR3 length: 14
V gene: TRBV6-5
D gene: TRBD1
clone size: NA
CDR3 protein: CASSSQGQANGYTF
CDR3 DNA: TGTGCCAGCAGTTCCCAGGGACAGGCAAATGGCTACACCTTC

J gene: TRBJ1-4
CDR3 length: 15
V gene: TRBV3-1
D gene: NA
clone size: NA
CDR3 protein: CASSHTPGTNEKLFF
CDR3 DNA: TGTGCCAGCAGCCACACTCCGGGAACGAATGAAAAACTGTTTTTT

J gene: TRBJ2-7
CDR3 length: 13
V gene: TRBV29-1
D gene: NA
clone size: NA
CDR3 protein: CSVEEGSVDEQYF
CDR3 DNA: TGCAGCGTTGAGGAGGGGAGCGTTGACGAGCAGTACTTC

J gene: TRBJ2-4
CDR3 length: 14
V gene: TRBV4-2
D gene: NA
clone size: NA
CDR3 protein: CASSLPGPEDIQYF
CDR3 DNA: TGTGCCAGCAGCCTACCGGGACCGGAGGACATTCAGTACTTC